This entry is about one T cell receptor beta chain. This CDR3 region has 16 residues. Trimming cost V 7 bases and J 3 bases; bases outside gene matches: 10. Germline lookup yields CDR1 SGHRS and CDR2 YFSETQ. These data come from a study of CD8+ T cells in alopecia areata. Investigators isolated RNA and reverse transcribed it into cDNA to act as the sequencing template. Repertoires were generated with immunoSEQ multiplex PCR, while TCRdb's copy carries only in-frame clones and drops some. In the table there are hundreds of thousands of clones, around three fifths of which are singletons. Obtained from alopecia areata patients were lesional scalp punch biopsies along with peripheral blood. Investigators sorted PBMCs to obtain both CD4+ and CD8+ T cells.

This chain uses TRBV5-1 with TRBJ1-6, with 7 bases that match TRBD1. This specimen consisted of CD4+ T cells sorted from blood, obtained at week 0. The sequence was collected from a human donor with alopecia areata. Here the CDR3 reads CASRIVYRGYNSPLHF. CDR3 in DNA: TGCGCCAGCCGGATTGTTTACAGGGGCTATAATTCACCCCTCCACTTT.